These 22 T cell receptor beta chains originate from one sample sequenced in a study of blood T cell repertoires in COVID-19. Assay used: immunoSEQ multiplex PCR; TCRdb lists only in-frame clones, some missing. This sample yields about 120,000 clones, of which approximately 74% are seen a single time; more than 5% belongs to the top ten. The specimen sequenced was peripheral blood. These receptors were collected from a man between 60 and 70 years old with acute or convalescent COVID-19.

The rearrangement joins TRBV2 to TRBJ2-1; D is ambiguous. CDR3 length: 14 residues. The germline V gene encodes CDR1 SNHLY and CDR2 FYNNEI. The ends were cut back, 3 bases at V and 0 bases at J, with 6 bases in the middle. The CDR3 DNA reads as TGTGCCAGCAGTGATCCAGTCTCCTACAATGAGCAGTTCTTC. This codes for CASSDPVSYNEQFF.

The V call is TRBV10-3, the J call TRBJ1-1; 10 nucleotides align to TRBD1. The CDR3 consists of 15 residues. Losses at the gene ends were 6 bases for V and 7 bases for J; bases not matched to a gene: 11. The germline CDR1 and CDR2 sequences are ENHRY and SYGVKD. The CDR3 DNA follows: TGTGCCATCAGGGAGGGGGGACAGGGGTTTGGTGAAGCTTTCTTT. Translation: CAIREGGQGFGEAFF.

The DNA for the CDR3 is TGTGCCATCAGTGAACGTGCGGTGAACACTGAAGCTTTCTTT. It yields the protein CAISERAVNTEAFF. The chain carries TRBV10-3 and TRBJ1-1, with unresolved D. CDR1 ENHRY and CDR2 SYGVKD come from the germline V gene. V was cut by 3 bases and J by 0 bases, with 8 bases left in between. This CDR3 region has 14 residues.

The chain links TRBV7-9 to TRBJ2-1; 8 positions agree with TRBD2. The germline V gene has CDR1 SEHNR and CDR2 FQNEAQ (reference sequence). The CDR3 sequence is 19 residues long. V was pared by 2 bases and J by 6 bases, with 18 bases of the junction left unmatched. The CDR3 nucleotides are TGTGCCAGCAGCTTAAAGGGGGTAATTGCGGGAGGCTGGGGCAATGAGCAGTTCTTC. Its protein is CASSLKGVIAGGWGNEQFF.

The CDR3 region is CASRGPTSGVGQYF. CDR3 sequence (DNA): TGTGCCAGCAGGGGACCGACTAGCGGGGTTGGGCAGTACTTC. V is TRBV6-5 and J is TRBJ2-7; 11 bases are a match to TRBD2. V dropped 6 bases and J dropped 9; count of bases not matched to a gene: 10. The CDR3 extends over 14 amino acids. CDR1 is MNHEY, CDR2 SVGAGI, per germline.

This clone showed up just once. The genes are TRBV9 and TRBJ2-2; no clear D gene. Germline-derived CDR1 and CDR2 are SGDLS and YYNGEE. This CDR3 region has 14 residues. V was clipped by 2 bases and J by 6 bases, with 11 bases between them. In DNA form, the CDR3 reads TGTGCCAGCAGCGTCCGCTACGTGGCCGGGGAGCTGTTTTTT. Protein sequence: CASSVRYVAGELFF.

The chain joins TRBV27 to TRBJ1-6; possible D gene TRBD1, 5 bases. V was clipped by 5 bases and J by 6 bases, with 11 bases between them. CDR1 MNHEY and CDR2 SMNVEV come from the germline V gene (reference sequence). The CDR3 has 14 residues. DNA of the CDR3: TGTGCCAGCAGTAACCCCGGGGGTAATTCACCCCTCCACTTT. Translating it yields CASSNPGGNSPLHF.

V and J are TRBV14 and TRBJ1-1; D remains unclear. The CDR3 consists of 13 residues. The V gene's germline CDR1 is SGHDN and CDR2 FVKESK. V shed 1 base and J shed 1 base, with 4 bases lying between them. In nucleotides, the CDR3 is TGTGCCAGCAGCCAAGGACAGAACACTGAAGCTTTCTTT. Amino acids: CASSQGQNTEAFF.

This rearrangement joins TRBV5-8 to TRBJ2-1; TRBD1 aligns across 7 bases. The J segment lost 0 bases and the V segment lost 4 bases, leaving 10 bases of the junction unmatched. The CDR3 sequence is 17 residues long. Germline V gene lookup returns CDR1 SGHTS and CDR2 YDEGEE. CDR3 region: CASSTKIGGSSYNEQFF. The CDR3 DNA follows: TGTGCCAGCAGCACAAAAATAGGGGGCAGCTCCTACAATGAGCAGTTCTTC.

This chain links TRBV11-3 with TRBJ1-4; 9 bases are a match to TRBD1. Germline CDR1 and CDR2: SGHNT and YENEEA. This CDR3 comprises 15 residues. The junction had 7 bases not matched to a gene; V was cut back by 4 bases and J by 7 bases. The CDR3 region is CASSSGTGFGEKLFF. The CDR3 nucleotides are TGTGCCAGCAGCTCAGGGACAGGGTTTGGTGAAAAACTGTTTTTT.

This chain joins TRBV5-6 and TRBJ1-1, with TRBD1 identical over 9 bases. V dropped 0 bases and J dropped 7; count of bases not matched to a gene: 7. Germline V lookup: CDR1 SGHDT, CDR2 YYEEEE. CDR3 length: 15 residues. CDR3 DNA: TGTGCCAGCAGCTTGGGGGACAGGGCTGTTGGTGAAGCTTTCTTT. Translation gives CASSLGDRAVGEAFF.

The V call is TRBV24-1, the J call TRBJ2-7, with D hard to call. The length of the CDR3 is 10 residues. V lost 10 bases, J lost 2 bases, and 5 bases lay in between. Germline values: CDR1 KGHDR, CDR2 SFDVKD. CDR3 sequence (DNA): TGTGCCACAGACACCTACGAGCAGTACTTC. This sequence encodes CATDTYEQYF.

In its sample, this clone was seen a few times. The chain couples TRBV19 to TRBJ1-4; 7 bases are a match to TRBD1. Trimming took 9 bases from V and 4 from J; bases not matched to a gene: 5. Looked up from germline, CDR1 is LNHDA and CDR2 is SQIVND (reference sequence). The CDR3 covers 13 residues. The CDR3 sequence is CASEGQLNEKLFF. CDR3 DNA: TGTGCCAGCGAGGGACAGCTTAATGAAAAACTGTTTTTT.

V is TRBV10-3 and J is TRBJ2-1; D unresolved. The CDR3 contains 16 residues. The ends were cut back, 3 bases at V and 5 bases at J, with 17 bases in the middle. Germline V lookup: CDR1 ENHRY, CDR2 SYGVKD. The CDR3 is CAISDILPAQDNEQFF. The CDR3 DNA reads TGTGCCATCAGTGATATTCTCCCCGCCCAGGACAATGAGCAGTTCTTC.

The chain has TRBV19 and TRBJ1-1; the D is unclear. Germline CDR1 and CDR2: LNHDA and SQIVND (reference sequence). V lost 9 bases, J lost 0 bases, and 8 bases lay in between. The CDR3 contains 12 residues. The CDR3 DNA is TGTGCCAGCTCAGGCTTGAACACTGAAGCTTTCTTT. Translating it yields CASSGLNTEAFF. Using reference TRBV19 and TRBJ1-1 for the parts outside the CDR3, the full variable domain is DGGITQSPKYLFRKEGQNVTLSCEQNLNHDAMYWYRQDPGQGLRLIYYSQIVNDFQKGDIAEGYSVSREKKESFPLTVTSAQKNPTAFYLCASSGLNTEAFFGQGTRLTVV.

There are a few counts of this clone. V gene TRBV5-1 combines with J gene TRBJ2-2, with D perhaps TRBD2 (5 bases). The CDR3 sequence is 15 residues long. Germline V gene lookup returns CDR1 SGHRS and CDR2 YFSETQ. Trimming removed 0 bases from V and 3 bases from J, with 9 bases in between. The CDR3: CASSLVGGYTGELFF. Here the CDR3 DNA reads TGCGCCAGCAGCTTGGTCGGAGGATACACCGGGGAGCTGTTTTTT.

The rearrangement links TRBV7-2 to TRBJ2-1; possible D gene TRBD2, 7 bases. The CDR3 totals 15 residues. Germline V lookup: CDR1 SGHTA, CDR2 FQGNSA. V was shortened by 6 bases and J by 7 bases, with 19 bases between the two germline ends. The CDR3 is CASSVWGGAVNEQFF. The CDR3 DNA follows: TGTGCCAGCAGTGTCTGGGGGGGGGCCGTGAATGAGCAGTTCTTC.

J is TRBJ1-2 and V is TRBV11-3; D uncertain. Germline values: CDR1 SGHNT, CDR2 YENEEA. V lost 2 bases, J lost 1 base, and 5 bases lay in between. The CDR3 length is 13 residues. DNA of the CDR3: TGTGCCAGCAGCTTAACAAATAACTATGGCTACACCTTC. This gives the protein CASSLTNNYGYTF.

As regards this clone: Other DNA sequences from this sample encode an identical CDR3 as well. CDR3 bases: TGCGCCAGCAGCGAGGGACAGAACTCTGGAAACACCATATATTTT. Translation gives CASSEGQNSGNTIYF. J is TRBJ1-3 and V is TRBV10-2; 7 nucleotides agree with TRBD1. This CDR3 spans 15 amino acids. The ends lost 6 bases at V and 0 bases at J; junction bases unmatched: 5. Germline values: CDR1 WSHSY, CDR2 SAAADI.

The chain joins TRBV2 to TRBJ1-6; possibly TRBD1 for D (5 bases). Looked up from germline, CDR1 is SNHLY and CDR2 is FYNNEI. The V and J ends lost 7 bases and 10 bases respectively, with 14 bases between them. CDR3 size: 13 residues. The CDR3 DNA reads TGTGCCAGCATCCGGCAGGGAGGGTCACCCCTCCACTTT. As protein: CASIRQGGSPLHF.

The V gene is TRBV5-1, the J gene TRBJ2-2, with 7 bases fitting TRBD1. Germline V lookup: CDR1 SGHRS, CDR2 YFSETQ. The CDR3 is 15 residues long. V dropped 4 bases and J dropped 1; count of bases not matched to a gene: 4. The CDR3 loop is CASSPGQMNTGELFF. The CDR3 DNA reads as TGCGCCAGCAGCCCGGGACAGATGAACACCGGGGAGCTGTTTTTT.

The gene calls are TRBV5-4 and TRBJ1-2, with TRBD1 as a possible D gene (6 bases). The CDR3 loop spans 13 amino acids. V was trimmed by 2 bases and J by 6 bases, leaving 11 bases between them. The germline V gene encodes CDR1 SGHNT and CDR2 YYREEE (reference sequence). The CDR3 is CASSFGQKDGYTF. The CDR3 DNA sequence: TGTGCCAGCAGCTTCGGACAGAAAGATGGCTACACCTTC.